This TCR beta chain was identified in a study of radiotherapy plus CTLA-4 blockade in lung cancer. Details on this clone: Its antigen is currently unknown.

Looked up from germline, CDR1 is SNHLY and CDR2 is FYNNEI. The CDR3 has 15 residues. Trimming stripped 1 base from V and 2 bases from J, with 6 bases between. Profiling relied on immunoSEQ multiplex PCR, and the TCRdb table lists in-frame clones only, not all of them. The data hold around 42,000 clones, with roughly 59% observed a single time. Findings of the study overall: In blood, early T cell clone dynamics reportedly predicted response best, together with interferon-beta.

The receptor was isolated from a human donor with non-small cell lung cancer who had a partial response to radiotherapy plus ipilimumab. Sample: peripheral blood, taken from a patient treated with radiotherapy plus ipilimumab. V gene TRBV2 combines with J gene TRBJ2-6, with D hard to call. The CDR3 DNA is TGTGCCAGCAGTGAAGAGCAGGCTGGGGCCAACGTCCTGACTTTC. Protein product: CASSEEQAGANVLTF. Full variable domain (outside the CDR3, taken from reference TRBV2 and TRBJ2-6): EPEVTQTPSHQVTQMGQEVILRCVPISNHLYFYWYRQILGQKVEFLVSFYNNEISEKSEIFDDQFSVERPDGSNFTLKIRSTKLEDSAMYFCASSEEQAGANVLTFGAGSRLTVL.